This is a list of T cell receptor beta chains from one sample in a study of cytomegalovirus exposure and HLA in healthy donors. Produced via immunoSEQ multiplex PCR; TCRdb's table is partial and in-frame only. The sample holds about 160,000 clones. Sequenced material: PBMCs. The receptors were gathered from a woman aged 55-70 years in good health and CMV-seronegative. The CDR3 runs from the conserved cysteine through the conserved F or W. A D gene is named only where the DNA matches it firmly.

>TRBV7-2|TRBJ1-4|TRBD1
TGTGCCAGCAGCTCGGCTTCAGGGACAGGGGAATCTCGCGGAAAACTGTTTTTT
CASSSASGTGESRGKLFF
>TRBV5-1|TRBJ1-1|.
TGCGCCAGCAGCCCTCCAAACAGTAACACTGAAGCTTTCTTT
CASSPPNSNTEAFF
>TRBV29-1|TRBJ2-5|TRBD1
TGCAGCGTACCGGGACAGGGACTAATAGAGACCCAGTACTTC
CSVPGQGLIETQYF
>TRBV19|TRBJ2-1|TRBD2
TGTGCCAGTAGCCGCTGGACAGGGTGGGGGACTAGCGGGAGCCCCGGGTCCTACAATGAGCAGTTCTTC
CASSRWTGWGTSGSPGSYNEQFF
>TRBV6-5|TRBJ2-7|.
TGTGCCAGCAGTTACTTAGGGCCGGGATCTTACTACGAGCAGTACTTC
CASSYLGPGSYYEQYF
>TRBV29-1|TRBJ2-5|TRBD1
TGCAGCGGGAGAGGGGGCTCCCAAGAGACCCAGTACTTC
CSGRGGSQETQYF
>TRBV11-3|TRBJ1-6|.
TGTGCCAGCAGCGACGGGATCGGAGATTCACCCCTCCACTTT
CASSDGIGDSPLHF
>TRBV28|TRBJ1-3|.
TGTGCCAGCAGTCTCGGGGGTTACTCTGGAAACACCATATATTTT
CASSLGGYSGNTIYF
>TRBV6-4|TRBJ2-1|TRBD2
TGTGCCAGCAGTGAGCGGGAGGGCCAGGGTGAGCAGTTCTTC
CASSEREGQGEQFF
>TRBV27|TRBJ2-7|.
TGTGCCAGCAAACAGGGAAACTCCTACGAGCAGTACTTC
CASKQGNSYEQYF
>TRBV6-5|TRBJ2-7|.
TGTGCCAGCACCCCACAGGCGTTGGGAACTTACGAGCAGTACTTC
CASTPQALGTYEQYF
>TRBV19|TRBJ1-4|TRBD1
TGTGCCAGTAGTCCAGGACAGGGGGGGAAGGGGAATGAAAAACTGTTTTTT
CASSPGQGGKGNEKLFF
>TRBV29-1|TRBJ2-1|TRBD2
TGCAGCGTGGACTCAACTAGCGGGAGGGTTAATGAGCAGTTCTTC
CSVDSTSGRVNEQFF
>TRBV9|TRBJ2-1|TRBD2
TGTGCCAGCAGCGCTATGGCGGGAGGGCACAATGAGCAGTTCTTC
CASSAMAGGHNEQFF
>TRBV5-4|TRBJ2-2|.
TGTGCCAGCAGCTTTGGTGGGACAAACACCGGGGAGCTGTTTTTT
CASSFGGTNTGELFF
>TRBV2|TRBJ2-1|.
TGTGCCAGCAGTGAAGACAGGGTGGGTTCCTACAATGAGCAGTTCTTC
CASSEDRVGSYNEQFF
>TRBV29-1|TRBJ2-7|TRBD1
TGCAGCGTTGAAGTTCCCCCGGGACAGGGCCGATACCCAACCTACGAGCAGTACTTC
CSVEVPPGQGRYPTYEQYF
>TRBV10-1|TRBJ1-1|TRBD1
TGCGCCAGCAGTGGAGCCGGACAGGAAAACACTGAAGCTTTCTTT
CASSGAGQENTEAFF
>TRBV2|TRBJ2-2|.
TGTGCCAGCAGCCGGGATCTAGCGCAGAACACCGGGGAGCTGTTTTTT
CASSRDLAQNTGELFF
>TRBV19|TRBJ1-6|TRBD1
TGTGCCAGTAGCAGTCCCGGGACAGGGCGGTTTTCCAATTCACCCCTCCACTTT
CASSSPGTGRFSNSPLHF
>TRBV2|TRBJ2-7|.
TGTGCCAGTCAGAGACTAAACAGGGAATACGAGCAGTACTTC
CASQRLNREYEQYF
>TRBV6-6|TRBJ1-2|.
TGTGCCAGCAGTTACTCGAACAGGCAAGGCTACACCTTC
CASSYSNRQGYTF
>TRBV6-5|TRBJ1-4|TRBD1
TGTGCCAGCAGTTACTCAGGGACAGGGGAACGGGAAAAACTGTTTTTT
CASSYSGTGEREKLFF
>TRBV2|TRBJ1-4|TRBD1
TGTGCCTCGAAGGGACAGGGGTTTGAAAAACTGTTTTTT
CASKGQGFEKLFF
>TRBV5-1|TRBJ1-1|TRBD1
TGCGCCAGCAGCTTGGAGGCAGGGGGTGGTCTGAACACTGAAGCTTTCTTT
CASSLEAGGGLNTEAFF
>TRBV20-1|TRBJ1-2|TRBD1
TGCAGTGCCAGGACAGGATATGGCTACACCTTC
CSARTGYGYTF
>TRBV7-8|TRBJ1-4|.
TGTGCCAGCAGCTTAGGACCAGGGTCCAATGAAAAACTGTTTTTT
CASSLGPGSNEKLFF